This entry describes one TCR beta chain. Its antigen is unknown. These data are taken from a study of T cell responses to AZD1222 COVID-19 vaccine. The study, taken as a whole, reports: Most donors were white British and more were female, and clonal diversity was possibly underestimated. The study sampled repertoires only after the peak T cell response.

Some clones are missing from TCRdb's copy, which holds only in-frame ones; the method was immunoSEQ multiplex PCR. The sample records about 180,000 clones, around 94% being singletons. The CDR3 extends over 15 amino acids. Germline trimming cut 6 bases from V and 3 bases from J; bases unmatched to any gene: 5. Germline values: CDR1 SNHLY, CDR2 FYNNEI. The sample here was peripheral blood, taken 28 days after the second AZD1222 dose. The clonotype was recovered from an adult who received the AZD1222 COVID-19 vaccine. The gene calls are TRBV2 and TRBJ2-1, with 10 positions matching TRBD2. CDR3 nucleotides: TGTGCCAGCAGAACCCTAGCGGGAGTCTACAATGAGCAGTTCTTC. This translates into CASRTLAGVYNEQFF. The whole variable domain, remainder taken from reference TRBV2 and TRBJ2-1, is EPEVTQTPSHQVTQMGQEVILRCVPISNHLYFYWYRQILGQKVEFLVSFYNNEISEKSEIFDDQFSVERPDGSNFTLKIRSTKLEDSAMYFCASRTLAGVYNEQFFGPGTRLTVL.